This TCR beta chain was retrieved from a study of blood T cell repertoires in COVID-19. Study-level information: T cells, B-cell-depleted T cells, or PBMCs supplied cDNA or gDNA.

CDR1 and CDR2 from the germline V gene are MDHEN and SYDVKM. The CDR3 runs 15 residues. Trimming removed 5 bases at V and 4 bases at J, with 17 bases between. In the authors' methods: Reference gene primer amplification gave nucleated cell count estimates. TCRdb's table, derived via immunoSEQ multiplex PCR, lists solely in-frame clones and lacks some. The DNA was the basis for D and trimming; V, J and clone size are from that table. The sample has fewer than 250,000 clones; roughly 94% are singletons. Sequencing input: peripheral blood. This TCR came from a man aged 25 to 45 with acute or convalescent COVID-19. The chain employs TRBV28 and TRBJ1-2; tentative D call: TRBD1 (6 bases). The CDR3 protein is CASSLEQGPGYGYTF. The CDR3 DNA reads TGTGCCAGCAGTCTCGAACAGGGCCCGGGCTATGGCTACACCTTC.